The 20 T cell receptor beta chains listed next were all sequenced from one sample in a study of T cells in Graves' hyperthyroidism and ophthalmopathy (dated by TCRdb to about 2019). Library preparation employed multiplex PCR. The sequencer was an Illumina HiSeq 2000. The TCR beta CDR3 regions were amplified from the RNA transcripts. For the first round of RT-PCR on the TCR CDR3, the HTBI primer set was used together with the Qiagen OneStep RT-PCR kit. The public sequencing data were trimmed at Q25 with fastp and processed into clonotypes with MiXCR by TCRdb, which kept only in-frame beta chains. Merged by CDR3 protein, the rows form single entries marked with the most common genes and DNA. This sample is represented by 530,000 or so distinct CDR3 sequences; approximately 24% of them were singletons. Around 10% of the sample is held by the ten biggest clonotypes. The sample consisted of blood. These receptors all come from a woman in her 30s with Graves' ophthalmopathy.

This clonotype was counted a few times. V usage is TRBV2 and J usage is TRBJ1-2; 7 bases fit TRBD1. In germline, CDR1 is SNHLY, CDR2 FYNNEI. The CDR3 loop spans 14 amino acids. V trimming: 6 bases; J trimming: 7 bases; junction bases outside the gene matches: 11. The CDR3 sequence is CASRPQEGQFGYTF. The CDR3 DNA reads as TGTGCCAGCAGGCCACAGGAGGGACAGTTTGGCTACACCTTC.

The V gene is TRBV15, the J gene TRBJ1-3; D is possibly TRBD1 (5 bases). The germline V gene has CDR1 LNHNV and CDR2 YYDKDF (reference sequence). The CDR3 has 15 residues. Trimming removed 4 bases at V and 2 bases at J, with 12 bases between. CDR3 residues: CATSKGAPTGNTIYF. CDR3 coding DNA: TGTGCCACCAGCAAAGGGGCCCCGACTGGAAACACCATATATTTT.

This clonotype was recorded at least ten times. This chain connects TRBV7-2 to TRBJ1-5; 10 nucleotides match TRBD1. Germline V gives CDR1 SGHTA, CDR2 FQGNSA. CDR3 length equals 14 residues. Unmatched junction bases numbered 2, after V lost 2 bases and J lost 7 bases. CDR3 region: CASSLRTGGQPQHF. The DNA for the CDR3 is TGTGCCAGCAGCTTAAGGACAGGGGGACAGCCCCAGCATTTT. Looking up the rest from reference TRBV7-2 and TRBJ1-5 gives the full variable domain: GAGVSQSPSNKVTEKGKDVELRCDPISGHTALYWYRQSLGQGLEFLIYFQGNSAPDKSGLPSDRFSAERTGGSVSTLTIQRTQQEDSAVYLCASSLRTGGQPQHFGDGTRLSIL.

The chain links TRBV30 to TRBJ2-5, with D perhaps matching TRBD2 (6 bases). The germline V gene encodes CDR1 GTSNPN and CDR2 SVGIG (reference sequence). The CDR3 has 13 amino acids. Deletions cut 1 base from V and 2 bases from J, with 8 bases between. Here the CDR3 reads CAWSGDLQETQYF. The DNA of the CDR3 is TGTGCCTGGAGTGGGGACTTGCAAGAGACCCAGTACTTC.

This clonotype occurred many times. The chain carries TRBV3-1 and TRBJ1-2; D remains ambiguous. V was clipped by 2 bases and J by 7 bases, with 5 bases between them. CDR1 is LGHDT and CDR2 is YNNKEL in the germline V gene (reference sequence). The CDR3 spans 11 residues. CDR3 DNA sequence: TGTGCCAGCAGCCAAATCAGTGGCTACACCTTC. Amino acids: CASSQISGYTF.

The chain recombines TRBV28 with TRBJ1-1; tentative D call: TRBD1 (6 bases). Germline CDR1 reads MDHEN; CDR2 reads SYDVKM. The CDR3 runs 14 residues. V was shortened by 7 bases and J by 7 bases, with 19 bases between the two germline ends. Written as DNA, the CDR3 is TGTGCCAGCACCTGGCGGGGGGGGCGTAATGAAGCTTTCTTT. Translated: CASTWRGGRNEAFF.

The chain employs TRBV20-1 and TRBJ1-1; no reliable D call. Germline V CDR1 and CDR2: DFQATT, SNEGSKA (reference sequence). This CDR3 contains 13 residues. Trimming took 5 bases from V and 1 from J, leaving 11 bases between them. CDR3 region: CSAWAQANTEAFF. DNA of the CDR3: TGCAGTGCTTGGGCTCAAGCGAACACTGAAGCTTTCTTT.

This clonotype has at least ten counts. The J gene is TRBJ1-5, the V gene TRBV30, with D unresolved. This CDR3 contains 14 residues. Germline CDR1 reads GTSNPN; CDR2 reads SVGIG (reference sequence). The V end was cut by 1 base, the J end by 0 bases, with 7 bases between. This CDR3 reads CAWSDLHSNQPQHF. The CDR3 bases are TGTGCCTGGAGTGACCTCCATAGCAATCAGCCCCAGCATTTT.

This clonotype was picked up many times. The chain combines TRBV27 with TRBJ2-3; 8 bases map to TRBD1. From germline, CDR1 is MNHEY and CDR2 SMNVEV (reference sequence). Unmatched junction bases numbered 8, after V lost 10 bases and J lost 2 bases. CDR3 size: 14 residues. CDR3 region: CATVDRGLTDTQYF. Written as DNA, the CDR3 is TGTGCCACGGTAGACAGGGGACTCACAGATACGCAGTATTTT.

This clonotype was seen a handful of times. The chain couples TRBV7-2 to TRBJ2-6, with TRBD1 identical over 8 bases. There are 15 residues in the CDR3. Germline lookup yields CDR1 SGHTA and CDR2 FQGNSA. The J segment lost 2 bases and the V segment lost 3 bases, leaving 0 bases of the junction unmatched. CDR3 nucleotide sequence: TGTGCCAGCAGCTTGGGACAGGCTGGGGCCAACGTCCTGACTTTC. It specifies CASSLGQAGANVLTF.

This clonotype came up many times. V is TRBV7-8 and J is TRBJ1-1, with 7 bases that match TRBD1. V was clipped by 5 bases and J by 1 base; unmatched bases: 7. CDR3 length: 15 residues. CDR1 is SGHVS and CDR2 is FQNEAQ in the germline V gene. The CDR3 protein is CASSTRTGKNTEAFF. The CDR3 DNA reads TGTGCCAGCAGCACGCGGACAGGCAAGAACACTGAAGCTTTCTTT.

This clonotype was observed at least ten times. This rearrangement joins TRBV6-5 to TRBJ2-7; D not resolved. Trimming took off 0 bases at V and 4 bases at J, with 7 bases between the two ends. From germline, CDR1 is MNHEY and CDR2 SVGAGI. The CDR3 covers 13 residues. The CDR3, as DNA: TGTGCCAGCAGTTACTCATCCCAGTACGAGCAGTACTTC. Amino acids: CASSYSSQYEQYF.

In this sample, this clonotype turned up many times. This chain joins TRBV6-5 and TRBJ2-7; 8 bases are a match to TRBD2. V was clipped by 6 bases and J by 5 bases; unmatched bases: 15. The CDR3 runs to 16 residues. Per the germline V gene, CDR1 is MNHEY and CDR2 is SVGAGI. CDR3 sequence: CASSRTGLAPNDEQYF. CDR3 DNA: TGTGCCAGCAGCCGGACCGGACTAGCCCCTAACGACGAGCAGTACTTC.

This clonotype appeared many times. This chain links TRBV12-3 or TRBV12-4 with TRBJ1-5; D is possibly TRBD1 (6 bases). V was cut by 3 bases and J by 0 bases, with 6 bases left in between. This CDR3 contains 14 residues. CDR3 protein: CASSLTGSNQPQHF. In DNA, the CDR3 is TGTGCCAGCAGTTTGACAGGTAGCAATCAGCCCCAGCATTTT.

This clonotype was observed a handful of times. The chain is built from TRBV11-2 and TRBJ1-1; 8 nucleotides agree with TRBD1. The CDR3 spans 18 residues. CDR1 is SGHAT and CDR2 is FQNNGV in the germline V gene. V shed 0 bases, J shed 5 bases, and the junction held 14 bases outside the gene matches. CDR3 DNA sequence: TGTGCCAGCAGCTTAGATTTCGATGGAGTCAGACAGGGGACTGAAGCTTTCTTT. Amino acid sequence: CASSLDFDGVRQGTEAFF.

This chain joins TRBV28 and TRBJ1-3; D remains ambiguous. Between the trimmed V and J ends, which lost 2 bases and 7 bases, there was a span of 9 bases. Germline-derived CDR1 and CDR2 are MDHEN and SYDVKM. CDR3 length: 13 amino acids. The CDR3, as DNA: TGTGCCAGCAGTTTAACCGGTCGGAACACCATATATTTT. Protein: CASSLTGRNTIYF.

The J gene is TRBJ1-2, the V gene TRBV28; 7 nucleotides align to TRBD1. Germline V CDR1 and CDR2: MDHEN, SYDVKM. CDR3 length equals 13 residues. Unmatched junction bases numbered 9, after V lost 7 bases and J lost 7 bases. The CDR3 region is CASTLDRAGGYTF. CDR3 sequence (DNA): TGTGCCAGCACCCTAGACAGGGCAGGTGGCTACACCTTC.

This chain joins TRBV6-5 and TRBJ2-7; D may be TRBD2 (6 bases). From germline, CDR1 is MNHEY and CDR2 SVGAGI. V lost 3 bases and J lost 0, with 12 bases in between. The CDR3 loop spans 15 amino acids. CDR3 DNA sequence: TGTGCCAGCAGTTATCGGAACGGGGGCTCCTACGAGCAGTACTTC. Residues: CASSYRNGGSYEQYF.

This clonotype was counted many times. The rearrangement joins TRBV12-3 or TRBV12-4 to TRBJ1-1; possibly TRBD1 for D (6 bases). This CDR3 is built from 13 residues. Trimming cost V 6 bases and J 3 bases, with 11 bases left between them. The CDR3 DNA sequence: TGTGCCAGCAGCCAACAGGGAGACACTGAAGCTTTCTTT. This translates into CASSQQGDTEAFF.

This clonotype was recorded a few times. The J gene is TRBJ1-2, the V gene TRBV30; no clear D. V was clipped by 4 bases and J by 8 bases, with 17 bases between them. Germline V gives CDR1 GTSNPN, CDR2 SVGIG (reference sequence). The length of the CDR3 is 13 residues. This CDR3 reads CAWTDGLVYGYTF. Here the CDR3 DNA reads TGTGCCTGGACAGACGGTCTTGTCTACGGCTACACCTTC. The variable domain in full, completed from reference TRBV30 and TRBJ1-2, reads SQTIHQWPATLVQPVGSPLSLECTVEGTSNPNLYWYRQAAGRGLQLLFYSVGIGQISSEVPQNLSASRPQDRQFILSSKKLLLSDSGFYLCAWTDGLVYGYTFGSGTRLTVV.